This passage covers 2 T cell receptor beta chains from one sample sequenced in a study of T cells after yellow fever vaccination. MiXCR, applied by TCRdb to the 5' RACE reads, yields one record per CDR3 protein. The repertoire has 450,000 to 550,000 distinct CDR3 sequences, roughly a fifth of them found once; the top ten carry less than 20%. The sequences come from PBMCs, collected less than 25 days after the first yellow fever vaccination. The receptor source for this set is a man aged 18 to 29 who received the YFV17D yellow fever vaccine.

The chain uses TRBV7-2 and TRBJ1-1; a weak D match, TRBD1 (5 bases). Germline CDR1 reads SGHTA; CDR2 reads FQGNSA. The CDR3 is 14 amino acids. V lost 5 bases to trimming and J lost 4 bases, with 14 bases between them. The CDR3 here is CASSPLQGGTEAFF. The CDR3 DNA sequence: TGTGCCAGCAGCCCATTGCAGGGCGGCACTGAAGCTTTCTTT.

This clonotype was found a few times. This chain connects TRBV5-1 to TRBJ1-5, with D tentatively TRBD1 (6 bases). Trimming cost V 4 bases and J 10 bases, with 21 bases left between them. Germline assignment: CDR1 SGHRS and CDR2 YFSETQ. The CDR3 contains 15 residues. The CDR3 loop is CASSPPDRGFLPQHF. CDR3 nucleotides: TGCGCCAGCAGCCCGCCGGACAGAGGATTTCTCCCCCAGCATTTT.